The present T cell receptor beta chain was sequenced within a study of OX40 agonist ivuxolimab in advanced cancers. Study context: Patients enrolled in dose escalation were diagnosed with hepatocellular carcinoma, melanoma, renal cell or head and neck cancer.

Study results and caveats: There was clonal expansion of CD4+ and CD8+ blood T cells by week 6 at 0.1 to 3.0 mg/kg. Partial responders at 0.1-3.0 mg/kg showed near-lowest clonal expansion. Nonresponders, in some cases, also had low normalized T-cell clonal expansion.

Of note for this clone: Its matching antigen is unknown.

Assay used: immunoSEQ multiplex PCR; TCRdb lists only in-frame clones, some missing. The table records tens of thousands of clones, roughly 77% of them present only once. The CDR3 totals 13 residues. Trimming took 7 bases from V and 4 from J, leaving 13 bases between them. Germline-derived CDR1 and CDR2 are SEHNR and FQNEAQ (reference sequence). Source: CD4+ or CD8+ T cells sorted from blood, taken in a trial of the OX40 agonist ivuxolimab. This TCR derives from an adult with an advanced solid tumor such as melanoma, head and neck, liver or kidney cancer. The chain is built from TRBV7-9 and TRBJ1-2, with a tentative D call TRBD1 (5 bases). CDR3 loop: CASTNRIVYGYTF. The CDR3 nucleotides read TGTGCCAGCACCAACAGGATCGTCTATGGCTACACCTTC. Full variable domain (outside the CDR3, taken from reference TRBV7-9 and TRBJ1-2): DTGVSQNPRHKITKRGQNVTFRCDPISEHNRLYWYRQTLGQGPEFLTYFQNEAQLEKSRLLSDRFSAERPKGSFSTLEIQRTEQGDSAMYLCASTNRIVYGYTFGSGTRLTVV.